This TCR beta chain was sequenced for a study of blood T cells in healthy people across ages. Study findings and constraints: The recorded TCR beta diversity per million T cells decreased in a roughly linear manner with age.

Each donor's blood draw was around 9.2 milliliters of peripheral blood. The CDR3 spans 13 residues. The ends were cut back, 4 bases at V and 13 bases at J, with 16 bases in the middle. Note on this clonotype: Its cognate antigen is unknown.

A second PCR, run for roughly 6 to 11 cycles, used a sample-barcoded 5' primer plus a J-beta primer mix. TCRdb analysed the 5' RACE reads with MiXCR anew, one entry per CDR3 protein. The top ten hold 20% to 25% of the sample, which has almost 1 million distinct CDR3 sequences, roughly 51% seen once. The source of this sequence is a woman aged 55-69 years in good health. The specimen was blood. The rearrangement links TRBV12-3 or TRBV12-4 to TRBJ1-4, with D unclear. The CDR3 spells CASSSDPRRALFF. CDR3 sequence (DNA): TGTGCCAGCAGTTCTGACCCTCGGAGGGCACTGTTTTTT.